These T cell receptor beta chains were read from a single sample in a study of cytomegalovirus exposure and HLA in healthy donors. The protocol was immunoSEQ multiplex PCR, while the TCRdb copy is restricted to in-frame clones and leaves out a portion. This sample has about 160,000 clones, with 70% to 80% found just once. Sequencing was performed on PBMCs. The receptors shown here come from a man aged 18-30 years in good health and CMV-seropositive. The conserved cysteine and the conserved F or W are not part of the CDR3 here.

j_call v_call cdr3_aa
TRBJ1-1 TRBV4-2 ASSRYLTDRVNTEAF
TRBJ2-7 TRBV19 ATSRDRTYEQY
TRBJ2-5 TRBV11-2 ASSPRDRVSETQY
TRBJ2-5 TRBV9 ASSVRGASGRAQQETQY
TRBJ1-2 TRBV2 ASTHDLDTNYGYT
TRBJ2-3 TRBV5-6 ASSFVPAGVGTDTQY
TRBJ2-4 TRBV19 ASSTSAGPQNIQY
TRBJ1-1 TRBV6-6 ASRMDWAAEAF
TRBJ1-2 TRBV5-4 ASSLAASALTGNGYT
TRBJ1-3 TRBV11-2 ASSPMLSGNTIY
TRBJ2-1 TRBV28 ASSSSGTGIHEQF
TRBJ1-1 TRBV5-4 ASSLISNTEAF
TRBJ2-1 TRBV4-3 ASSLWGQGKHSSYNEQF
TRBJ2-7 TRBV5-4 ASSLWREYEQY
TRBJ2-6 TRBV5-6 ASSLSLTVISGANVLT
TRBJ1-2 TRBV10-3 AISESTGNYGYT
TRBJ1-2 TRBV5-1 ASSLNLQDNYGYT
TRBJ2-3 TRBV7-3 ASSQGPSRTSGGAGDTQY
TRBJ1-2 TRBV19 ASTIPRHGQDNYGYT
TRBJ1-1 TRBV4-1 ASSQAPGRGTEAF
NA TRBV5-1 ASSLSGYSYEQY
TRBJ2-5 TRBV5-1 ASSFGRARETQY
TRBJ1-1 TRBV6-1 ASSELPDKTNTEAF
TRBJ2-1 TRBV27 ASSFFGQGSDEQF
TRBJ2-3 TRBV6-4 ASSGSASGEIDTQY